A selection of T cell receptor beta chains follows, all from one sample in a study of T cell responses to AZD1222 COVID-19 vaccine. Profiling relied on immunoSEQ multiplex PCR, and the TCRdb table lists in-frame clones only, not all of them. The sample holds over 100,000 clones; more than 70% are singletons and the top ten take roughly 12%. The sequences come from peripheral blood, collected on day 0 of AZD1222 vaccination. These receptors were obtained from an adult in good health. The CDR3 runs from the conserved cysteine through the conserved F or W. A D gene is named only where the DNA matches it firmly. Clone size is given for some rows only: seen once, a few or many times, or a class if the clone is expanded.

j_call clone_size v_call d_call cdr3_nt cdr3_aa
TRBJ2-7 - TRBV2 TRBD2 TGTGCCAGCGAGGGACTAGCGGGAGAGGACGAGCAGTACTTC CASEGLAGEDEQYF
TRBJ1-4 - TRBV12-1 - TGTGCCAGCAGCTTAGCGCAGGCAGGGCAGGTTAATGAAAAACTGTTTTTT CASSLAQAGQVNEKLFF
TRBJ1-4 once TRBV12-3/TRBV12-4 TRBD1 TGTGCCAGAGTACAGGGGGCGAAGGAAAAACTGTTTTTT CARVQGAKEKLFF
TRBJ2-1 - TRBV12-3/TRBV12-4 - TGTGCCAGCAGCACCGGGGACAATGAGCAGTTCTTC CASSTGDNEQFF
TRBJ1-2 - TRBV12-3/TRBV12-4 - TGTGCCAGCAGTTTCGGGACTATCGAAGGCTACACCTTC CASSFGTIEGYTF
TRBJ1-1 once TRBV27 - TGTGCCAGCAGTTTAGCGAGGCTGGGGACTGAAGCTTTCTTT CASSLARLGTEAFF
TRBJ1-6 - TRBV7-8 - TGTGCCAGCAGCTTCACAGGGTACTCACCCCTCCACTTT CASSFTGYSPLHF
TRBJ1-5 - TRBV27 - TGTGCCAGCAGTCCATATTCTTGGTGGGGGGCTGAGCAGCCCCAGCATTTT CASSPYSWWGAEQPQHF
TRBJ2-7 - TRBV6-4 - TGTGCCAGCAGTGCCCGGGGGGCCCCGATCCACGAGCAGTACTTC CASSARGAPIHEQYF
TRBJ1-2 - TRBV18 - TGTGCCAGCTCACTTAACTATGGCTACACCTTC CASSLNYGYTF
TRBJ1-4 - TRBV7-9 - TGTGCCAGCAGCCGCTCCCAGGGGATTAATGAAAAACTGTTTTTT CASSRSQGINEKLFF
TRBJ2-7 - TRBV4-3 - TGCGCCAGCAGCCAAGCTCCCCGGGGCGAGCAGTACTTC CASSQAPRGEQYF
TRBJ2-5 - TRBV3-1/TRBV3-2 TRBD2 TGTGCCAGCAGCCAAGGGACTAGCGGGGGAAAAGAGACCCAGTACTTC CASSQGTSGGKETQYF
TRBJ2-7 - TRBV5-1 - TGCGCCAGTCAATCAACGGGCAAGAACGAGCAGTACTTC CASQSTGKNEQYF
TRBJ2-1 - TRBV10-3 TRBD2 TGTGCCATCAGCTCGACTAGCGGGCATGTGAATGAGCAGTTCTTC CAISSTSGHVNEQFF
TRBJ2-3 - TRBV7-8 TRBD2 TGTGCCAGCAGCCCAGGACTAGCGGGAGGGTCAGATACGCAGTATTTT CASSPGLAGGSDTQYF
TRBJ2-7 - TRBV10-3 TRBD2 TGTGCCATCACTAGCGGGAGCGAGCAGTACTTC CAITSGSEQYF
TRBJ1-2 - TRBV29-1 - TGCAGCGTTGTTATTACTAACTATGGCTACACCTTC CSVVITNYGYTF
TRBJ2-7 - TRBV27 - TGTGCCAGCAGTCTTACTACAGGTCCCTCCTACGAGCAGTACTTC CASSLTTGPSYEQYF
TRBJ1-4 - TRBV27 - TGTGCCAGCAGTGTTGGACAAGCAACTAATGAAAAACTGTTTTTT CASSVGQATNEKLFF
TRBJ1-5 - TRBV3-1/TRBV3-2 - TGTGCCAGCAGCCAAGACGGGAGCGGTAGCAATCAGCCCCAGCATTTT CASSQDGSGSNQPQHF
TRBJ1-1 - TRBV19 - TGTGCCAGTGGTTGGGTCAGAAGGAACACTGAAGCTTTCTTT CASGWVRRNTEAFF
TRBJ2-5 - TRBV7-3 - TGTGCCAGCAGCTTAGGCCAGGGGGAGACCCAGTACTTC CASSLGQGETQYF
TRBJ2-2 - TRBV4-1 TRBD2 TGCGCCAGCAGGCGGGGGGGCAGGACCGGGGAGCTGTTTTTT CASRRGGRTGELFF
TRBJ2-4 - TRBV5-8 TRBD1 TGTGCCAGCAGCAAAAGGACAGGGTGGGGCATTCAGTACTTC CASSKRTGWGIQYF